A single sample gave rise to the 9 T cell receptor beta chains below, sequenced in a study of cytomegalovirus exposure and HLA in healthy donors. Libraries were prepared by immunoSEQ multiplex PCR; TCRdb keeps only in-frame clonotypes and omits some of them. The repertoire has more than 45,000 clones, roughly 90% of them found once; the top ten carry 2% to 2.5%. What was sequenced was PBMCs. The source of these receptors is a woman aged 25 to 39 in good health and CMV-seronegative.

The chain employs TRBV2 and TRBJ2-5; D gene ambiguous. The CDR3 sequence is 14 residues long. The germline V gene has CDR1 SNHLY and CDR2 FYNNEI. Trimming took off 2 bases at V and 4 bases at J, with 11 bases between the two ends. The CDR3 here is CASSETNDGETQYF. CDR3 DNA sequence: TGTGCCAGCAGTGAAACTAACGATGGAGAGACCCAGTACTTC.

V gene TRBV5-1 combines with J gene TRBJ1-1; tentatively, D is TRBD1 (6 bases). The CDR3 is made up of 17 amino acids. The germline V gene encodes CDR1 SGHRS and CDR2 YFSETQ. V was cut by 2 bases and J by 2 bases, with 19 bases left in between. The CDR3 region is CASSLNRPGGPNTEAFF. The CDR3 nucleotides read TGCGCCAGCAGCTTAAACAGGCCGGGGGGCCCTAACACTGAAGCTTTCTTT.

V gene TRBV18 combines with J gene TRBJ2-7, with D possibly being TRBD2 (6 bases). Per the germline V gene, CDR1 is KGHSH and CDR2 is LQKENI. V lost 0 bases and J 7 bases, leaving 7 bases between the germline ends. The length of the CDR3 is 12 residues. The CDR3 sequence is CASSPPEGEQYF. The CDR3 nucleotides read TGTGCCAGCTCACCACCGGAGGGGGAGCAGTACTTC.

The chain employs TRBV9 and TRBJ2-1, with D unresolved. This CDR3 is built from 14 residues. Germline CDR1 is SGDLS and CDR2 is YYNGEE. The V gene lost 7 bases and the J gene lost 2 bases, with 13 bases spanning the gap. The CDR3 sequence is CASAGGVPYNEQFF. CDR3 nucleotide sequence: TGTGCCAGCGCCGGCGGTGTGCCCTACAATGAGCAGTTCTTC.

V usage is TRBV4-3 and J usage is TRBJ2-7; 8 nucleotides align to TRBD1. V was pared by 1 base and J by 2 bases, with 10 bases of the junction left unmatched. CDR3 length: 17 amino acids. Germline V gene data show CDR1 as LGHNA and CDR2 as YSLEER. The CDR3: CASSQVVSRTGTYEQYF. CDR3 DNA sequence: TGCGCCAGCAGCCAAGTTGTGTCCAGGACAGGGACCTACGAGCAGTACTTC.

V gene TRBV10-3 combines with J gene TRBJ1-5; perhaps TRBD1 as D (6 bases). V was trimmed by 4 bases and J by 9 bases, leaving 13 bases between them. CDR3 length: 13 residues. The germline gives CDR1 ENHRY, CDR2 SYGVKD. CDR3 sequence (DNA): TGTGCCATCAGTGGGGGGGGGCCGGGGCCCCAGCATTTT. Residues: CAISGGGPGPQHF.

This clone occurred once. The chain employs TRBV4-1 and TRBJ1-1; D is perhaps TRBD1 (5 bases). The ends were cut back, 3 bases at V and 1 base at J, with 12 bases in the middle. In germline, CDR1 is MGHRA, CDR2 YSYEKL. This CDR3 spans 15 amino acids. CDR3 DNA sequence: TGCGCCAGCAGCCAGGTTACGGGGGGGAACACTGAAGCTTTCTTT. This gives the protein CASSQVTGGNTEAFF.

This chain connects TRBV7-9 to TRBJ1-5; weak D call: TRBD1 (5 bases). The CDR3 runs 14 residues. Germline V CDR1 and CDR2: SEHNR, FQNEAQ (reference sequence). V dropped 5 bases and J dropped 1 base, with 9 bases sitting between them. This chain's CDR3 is CASSGADSNQPQHF. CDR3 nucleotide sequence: TGTGCCAGCAGCGGGGCGGACAGCAATCAGCCCCAGCATTTT.

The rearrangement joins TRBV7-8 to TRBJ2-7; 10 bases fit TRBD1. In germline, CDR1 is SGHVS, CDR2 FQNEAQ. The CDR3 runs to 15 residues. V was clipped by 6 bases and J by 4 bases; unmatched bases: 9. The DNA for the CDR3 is TGTGCCAGCAGTTTCCAAGGGACAGGGGATTACGAGCAGTACTTC. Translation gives CASSFQGTGDYEQYF.